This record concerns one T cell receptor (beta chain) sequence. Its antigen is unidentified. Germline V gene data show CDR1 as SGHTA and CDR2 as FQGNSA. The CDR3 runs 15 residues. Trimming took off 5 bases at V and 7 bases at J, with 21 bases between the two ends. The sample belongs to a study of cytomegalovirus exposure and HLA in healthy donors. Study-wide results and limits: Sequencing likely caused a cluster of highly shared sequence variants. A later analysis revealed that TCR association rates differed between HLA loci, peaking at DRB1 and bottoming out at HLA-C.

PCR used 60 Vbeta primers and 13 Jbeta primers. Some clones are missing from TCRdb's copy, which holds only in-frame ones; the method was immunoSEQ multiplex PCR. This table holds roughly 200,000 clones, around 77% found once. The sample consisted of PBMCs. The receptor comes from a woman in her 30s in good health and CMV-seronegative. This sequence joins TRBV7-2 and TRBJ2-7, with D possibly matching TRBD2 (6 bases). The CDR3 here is CASSPRAGSSREQYF. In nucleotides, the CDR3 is TGTGCCAGCAGCCCCCGAGCCGGGAGTTCACGAGAGCAGTACTTC.